This TCR beta chain was recorded in a study of cytomegalovirus exposure and HLA in healthy donors. The CDR3 is made up of 14 amino acids. Trimming took off 2 bases at V and 10 bases at J, with 18 bases between the two ends. The germline CDR1 and CDR2 sequences are SGHNT and YYREEE (reference sequence). This clone has only one observation. The antigen remains unidentified. The PCR used 60 Vbeta and 13 Jbeta primers. Clones were read by immunoSEQ multiplex PCR, and TCRdb kept only the in-frame ones, dropping some. The top ten hold around 3% of the sample, which has 150,000 to 200,000 clones, around 84% seen once. At collection, donors were nominally healthy, but unrecorded immune exposures were probable. Study results and limitations: Later on, a genetic analysis was performed. It linked a missense variant in DCLRE1C with V- and J-gene trimming of TCR beta.

This sequence joins TRBV5-4 and TRBJ1-1; the D gene is possibly TRBD1 (5 bases). The sequenced sample was PBMCs. The origin of this receptor is a woman aged 45-59 years in good health and CMV-seropositive. CDR3: CASSFEGLPGGAFF. In DNA, the CDR3 is TGTGCCAGCAGCTTCGAGGGCCTGCCGGGGGGAGCTTTCTTT.